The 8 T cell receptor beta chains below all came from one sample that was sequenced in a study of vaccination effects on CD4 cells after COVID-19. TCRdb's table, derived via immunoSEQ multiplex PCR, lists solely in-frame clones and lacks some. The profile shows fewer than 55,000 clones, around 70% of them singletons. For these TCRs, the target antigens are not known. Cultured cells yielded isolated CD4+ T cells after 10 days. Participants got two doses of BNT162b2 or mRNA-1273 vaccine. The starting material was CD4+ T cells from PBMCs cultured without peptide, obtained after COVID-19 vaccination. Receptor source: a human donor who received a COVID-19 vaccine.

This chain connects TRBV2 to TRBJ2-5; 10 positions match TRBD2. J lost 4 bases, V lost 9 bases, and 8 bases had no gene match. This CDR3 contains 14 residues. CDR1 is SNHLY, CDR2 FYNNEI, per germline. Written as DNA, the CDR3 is TGTGCCAGAGGGGCGACTAGCGGGTCAGAGACCCAGTACTTC. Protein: CARGATSGSETQYF.

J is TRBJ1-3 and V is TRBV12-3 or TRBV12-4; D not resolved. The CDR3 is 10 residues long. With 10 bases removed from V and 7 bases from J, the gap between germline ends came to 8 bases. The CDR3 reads CANTFNTIYF. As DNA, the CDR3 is TGTGCCAACACCTTTAACACCATATATTTT.

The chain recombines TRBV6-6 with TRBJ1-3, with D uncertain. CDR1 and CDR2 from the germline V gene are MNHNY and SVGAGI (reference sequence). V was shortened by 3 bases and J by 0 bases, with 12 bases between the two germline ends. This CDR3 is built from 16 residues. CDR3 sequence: CASSYTGSYSGNTIYF. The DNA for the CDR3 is TGTGCCAGCAGTTATACCGGGTCCTACTCTGGAAACACCATATATTTT.

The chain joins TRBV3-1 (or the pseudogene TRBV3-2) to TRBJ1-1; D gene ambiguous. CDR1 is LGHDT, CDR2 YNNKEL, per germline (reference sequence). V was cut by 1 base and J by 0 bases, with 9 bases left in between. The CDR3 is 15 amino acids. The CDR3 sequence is CASSQVGSMNTEAFF. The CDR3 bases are TGTGCCAGCAGCCAAGTTGGCAGCATGAACACTGAAGCTTTCTTT.

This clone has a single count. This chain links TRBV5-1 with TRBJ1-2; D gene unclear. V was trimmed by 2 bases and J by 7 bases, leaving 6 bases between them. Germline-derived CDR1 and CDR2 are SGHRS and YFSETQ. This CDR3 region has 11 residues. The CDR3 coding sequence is TGCGCCAGCAGCTTTGACGGTGGCTACACCTTC. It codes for CASSFDGGYTF.

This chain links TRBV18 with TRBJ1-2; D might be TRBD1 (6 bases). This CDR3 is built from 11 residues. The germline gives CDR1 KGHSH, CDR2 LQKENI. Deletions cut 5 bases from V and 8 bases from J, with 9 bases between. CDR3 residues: CASSNTGGYTF. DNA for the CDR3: TGTGCCAGCTCAAACACAGGGGGCTACACCTTC.

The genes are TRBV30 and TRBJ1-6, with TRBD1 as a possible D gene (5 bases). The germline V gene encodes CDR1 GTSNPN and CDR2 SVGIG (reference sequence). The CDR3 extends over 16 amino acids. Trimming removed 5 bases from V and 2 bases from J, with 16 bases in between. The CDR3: CAWQGRPNPYNSPLHF. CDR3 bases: TGTGCCTGGCAGGGACGCCCAAACCCCTATAATTCACCCCTCCACTTT.

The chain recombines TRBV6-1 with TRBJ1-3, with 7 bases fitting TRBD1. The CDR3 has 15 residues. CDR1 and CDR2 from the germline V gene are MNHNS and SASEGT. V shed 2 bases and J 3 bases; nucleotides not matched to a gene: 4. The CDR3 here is CASSEFQGDGNTIYF. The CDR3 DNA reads TGTGCCAGCAGTGAATTCCAGGGGGATGGAAACACCATATATTTT.